This TCR beta chain was found in a study of blood T cell repertoires in COVID-19. As handled by the study authors: Amplification from reference gene primers served as the basis for estimated nucleated cell counts. Some clones are missing from TCRdb's copy, which holds only in-frame ones; the method was immunoSEQ multiplex PCR. The D gene and trimming were derived from the DNA, and the V and J assignments and clone size from that table. The sample shows about 89,000 clones, 60% to 85% of them seen only once. This clonotype was obtained from a human donor in a cohort sampled during active COVID-19. The specimen was peripheral blood.

CDR3: CASSPRYAEQYF. CDR3 nucleotide sequence: TGTGCCAGCAGCCCCAGGTACGCGGAGCAGTACTTC. The chain is built from TRBV7-2 and TRBJ2-7; D is uncertain. Trimming cost V 5 bases and J 7 bases, with 12 bases left between them. The CDR3 has 12 residues. Germline CDR1 and CDR2: SGHTA and FQGNSA.